This T cell receptor beta chain was observed in a study of cytomegalovirus exposure and HLA in healthy donors listed by TCRdb under 2017. About the full investigation: According to a later analysis, the roughly 120 validation repertoires were produced on the same platform as the 666 repertoires of the first cohort. Along with the roughly 670-subject first cohort, a separate validation cohort of 120 different subjects was used. The aim of the study was to test whether cataloging public T cell receptors could identify signatures of past pathogen exposure. High-throughput TCR immunosequencing, statistical association of individual TCRs with disease status, and machine learning were combined to predict cytomegalovirus infection status.

What the work shows at the level of the full study, not this receptor alone: Cytomegalovirus status was reported to be diagnosed by the classifier with high specificity and sensitivity in both the original and validation cohorts. A later analysis found that TCRs clustered in the first cohort also tended to co-occur in the approximately 120 validation repertoires, with 94% of cluster scores above 0. The study listed 150 to 200 TCR beta chains as associated with cytomegalovirus. The validation cohort had no HLA typing available for a later analysis, so co-occurrence within that cohort was assessed over all 120 or so repertoires. The authors suggested that the approach could potentially be extended to other disease states and immunological phenotypes. In vitro tests confirmed that a few of the cytomegalovirus-associated TCR beta chains recognize cytomegalovirus antigens. While some public TCRs were present in many individuals, most TCR sequences turned up only very rarely across donors.

Concerning this clone: The antigen it recognizes is unknown. No base-level quality is on record; no much larger clone is a single base apart.

Via the germline V gene, CDR1 is SGHTA and CDR2 FQGTGA. Trimming costs V 2 bases and J 2 bases, and their ends lie 12 bases apart. Counted from cysteine to phenylalanine, this CDR3 has 15 amino acids. CDR3 DNA is the only sequence kept; it has 45 bases, read in frame from the first base. Libraries came from the immunoSEQ multiplex PCR assay. As for how the authors treated the data: A statistical classification framework was built for diagnosing cytomegalovirus status from the catalog of TCR beta chain sequences. The immuneACCESS repertoire file appears here via TCRdb, limited to in-frame rearrangements. These files lack a portion of the clones; in checked studies, under half of the deficit traces to unresolved V genes, and the cause of the others is not known. That table furnishes V, J and clone size, whereas the DNA furnished D and trimming. The sample table lists a few hundred thousand clones, about nine tenths of them with a count of one. More than 0.8% of the sample lies in the top ten.

Separate from the approximately 700-subject first cohort, the validation cohort of around 130 subjects was the group to which the donors belonged. The receptor comes from a woman aged 18-30 years in good health and CMV-seronegative. What was sequenced was PBMCs. The rearrangement joined TRBV7-3 to TRBJ2-5, with a tentative D gene TRBD2 over 6 matching bases. For the CDR3, the sequence is CASSLLGGPQETQYF. The nucleotide sequence reads as follows: TGTGCCAGCAGCTTATTAGGAGGGCCTCAAGAGACCCAGTACTTC.